These 17 T cell receptor beta chains share one sample of origin, sequenced in a study of CD8 T cells in ankylosing spondylitis. General study results and limits: Several highly homologous variants made up a TCR beta motif, and this motif appeared characteristic of ankylosing spondylitis blood.

TCRdb reanalysed the 5' RACE reads using MiXCR and keeps one entry per CDR3 protein. The top ten clones hold 0.85% to 1.3% of a sample with roughly 440,000 distinct CDR3 sequences, roughly 15% of them seen once. Their antigens remain unidentified. Sequences were obtained from blood, either unsorted or a sorted T cell fraction (not recorded which). The source of these receptors is a male donor with ankylosing spondylitis.

The chain carries TRBV28 and TRBJ2-5; no firm D call. Germline V lookup: CDR1 MDHEN, CDR2 SYDVKM. The ends were cut back, 3 bases at V and 5 bases at J, with 19 bases in the middle. This CDR3 has 16 amino acids. Here the CDR3 DNA reads TGTGCCAGCAGTTTTGTAGGGCCGGATGAGAGGGAGACCCAGTACTTC. This codes for CASSFVGPDERETQYF.

This clonotype was seen only once. J is TRBJ1-2 and V is TRBV25-1; weak D call: TRBD1 (5 bases). Per germline, CDR1 MGHDK and CDR2 SYGVNS. CDR3 length equals 13 residues. The V end lost 3 bases, the J end lost 8 bases, and 13 bases lay between the germline ends. This CDR3 is CASSEAQEVGYTF. The CDR3 DNA reads TGTGCCAGCAGTGAGGCACAGGAGGTCGGCTACACCTTC.

CDR3 protein: CASSQEGAGVNTIYF. CDR3 DNA: TGCGCCAGCAGCCAAGAGGGGGCAGGGGTTAACACCATATATTTT. The rearrangement joins TRBV4-1 to TRBJ1-3; TRBD1 is a possible D gene (6 bases). The ends were cut back, 0 bases at V and 7 bases at J, with 13 bases in the middle. This CDR3 contains 15 residues. The germline V gene encodes CDR1 MGHRA and CDR2 YSYEKL.

A few counts support this clonotype. The V gene is TRBV6-2 or TRBV6-3, the J gene TRBJ2-6, with TRBD2 matching 11 bases. CDR1 is MNHEY and CDR2 is SVGEGT in the germline V gene. CDR3 length equals 17 residues. The trim removed 6 bases at V and 2 bases at J, leaving 6 bases unmatched. CDR3 DNA sequence: TGTGCCAGCAGGCGAACTAGCGGGAGAGCTGGGGCCAACGTCCTGACTTTC. Translation: CASRRTSGRAGANVLTF.

The chain employs TRBV5-1 and TRBJ2-3; 8 nucleotides agree with TRBD1. The junction had 5 bases not matched to a gene; V was cut back by 0 bases and J by 2 bases. This CDR3 region has 16 residues. CDR1 is SGHRS, CDR2 YFSETQ, per germline. The CDR3 sequence is CASSLGDRKLTDTQYF. In DNA form, the CDR3 reads TGCGCCAGCAGCTTGGGGGACAGGAAACTCACAGATACGCAGTATTTT.

The chain carries TRBV29-1 and TRBJ2-1; a possible D gene is TRBD2 (6 bases). This CDR3 spans 13 amino acids. Trimming removed 6 bases from V and 4 bases from J, with 13 bases in between. The germline CDR1 and CDR2 sequences are SQVTM and ANQGSEA. The CDR3 DNA reads TGCAGCGTGTCCGGGACTTCATACAATGAGCAGTTCTTC. This gives the protein CSVSGTSYNEQFF.

This clonotype was seen more than once but under ten times. The chain employs TRBV5-6 and TRBJ2-1; 10 bases fit TRBD2. J lost 6 bases, V lost 2 bases, and 11 bases had no gene match. Looked up from germline, CDR1 is SGHDT and CDR2 is YYEEEE. The CDR3 length is 17 residues. The DNA of the CDR3 is TGTGCCAGCAGCTTAAATGGGGGGACTAGCGACCGCAATGAGCAGTTCTTC. It translates to CASSLNGGTSDRNEQFF.

The chain combines TRBV12-3 or TRBV12-4 with TRBJ2-1; 9 nucleotides match TRBD1. CDR3 length equals 14 residues. The J segment lost 3 bases and the V segment lost 8 bases, leaving 5 bases of the junction unmatched. CDR3 sequence reads: CASGRDRDYNEQFF. CDR3 DNA sequence: TGTGCCAGCGGCCGGGACAGGGACTACAATGAGCAGTTCTTC.

This clonotype was recorded at least ten times. V gene TRBV6-1 combines with J gene TRBJ2-2; 8 positions match TRBD2. Germline loops: CDR1 MNHNS, CDR2 SASEGT. V was clipped by 8 bases and J by 2 bases; unmatched bases: 4. The CDR3 runs to 14 residues. The CDR3 region is CASRAGVNTGELFF. As DNA, the CDR3 is TGTGCCAGCCGAGCGGGGGTTAACACCGGGGAGCTGTTTTTT.

The J gene is TRBJ2-5, the V gene TRBV20-1; D not resolved. This CDR3 has 11 residues. In germline, CDR1 is DFQATT, CDR2 SNEGSKA (reference sequence). The germline V and J ends were trimmed by 6 bases and 5 bases, with 10 bases remaining between them. The CDR3 bases are TGCAGTGCCCCGGCCCCGGAGACCCAGTACTTC. It translates to CSAPAPETQYF.

Turning to this clonotype: At one of its ends the junction is not consistent with the germline gene, which may arise from a read error. The genes are TRBV7-7 and TRBJ2-5, with TRBD2 matching over 11 bases. This CDR3 is built from 18 residues. Per germline, CDR1 SSHAT and CDR2 FNYEAQ (reference sequence). DNA of the CDR3: TGTGCTAGCAGCCTCGCCGTAGCGGGGGGGATCATTCAAGAGACCCAGTACTTC. Residues: CASSLAVAGGIIQETQYF.

J is TRBJ1-1 and V is TRBV30, with D unclear. Germline values: CDR1 GTSNPN, CDR2 SVGIG (reference sequence). This CDR3 spans 13 amino acids. Trimming shortened V by 4 bases and J by 5 bases, and 14 bases separated the two germline ends. This CDR3 is CAWKVLTVTEAFF. For the CDR3, the DNA is TGTGCCTGGAAGGTGCTAACGGTTACTGAAGCTTTCTTT.

CDR3 in amino acids: CANCDRLFSETQYF. The CDR3 nucleotides read TGCGCCAACTGCGACAGGTTGTTCAGTGAGACCCAGTACTTC. The chain uses TRBV5-1 and TRBJ2-5; possibly TRBD1 for D (6 bases). Germline CDR1 and CDR2: SGHRS and YFSETQ. The CDR3 totals 14 residues. Trimming took off 9 bases at V and 5 bases at J, with 20 bases between the two ends.

This clonotype was observed a handful of times. This chain links TRBV2 with TRBJ2-1; 12 bases are a match to TRBD2. Trimming removed 2 bases from V and 7 bases from J; junction bases left unmatched: 3. Germline V gives CDR1 SNHLY, CDR2 FYNNEI. This CDR3 spans 15 amino acids. The CDR3 nucleotides are TGTGCCAGCAGTGAAACGACTAGCGGGGGTAATGAGCAGTTCTTC. It specifies CASSETTSGGNEQFF.

This clonotype was detected only a few times. The chain combines TRBV5-1 with TRBJ2-2; D perhaps matches TRBD1 (6 bases). Germline-derived CDR1 and CDR2 are SGHRS and YFSETQ. V lost 3 bases, J lost 5 bases, and 11 bases lay in between. This CDR3 spans 14 amino acids. The CDR3 DNA reads TGCGCCAGCAGCTCCGACAGGTTAACCGGGGAGCTGTTTTTT. Translated: CASSSDRLTGELFF.

Many counts were recorded for this clonotype. The chain has TRBV10-2 and TRBJ2-7; D not certain. V lost 8 bases and J 3 bases, leaving 8 bases between the germline ends. Germline CDR1 WSHSY, CDR2 SAAADI. The CDR3 extends over 11 amino acids. In nucleotides, the CDR3 is TGCGCCAGCTCGAGCCGCTACGAGCAGTACTTC. This translates into CASSSRYEQYF.

The chain is built from TRBV5-1 and TRBJ2-1; D not resolved. Trimming left V 6 bases short and J 0 bases short, with 13 bases between. The germline V gene encodes CDR1 SGHRS and CDR2 YFSETQ. This CDR3 spans 15 amino acids. CDR3 region: CASTLAVSSYNEQFF. The CDR3 region has the DNA TGCGCCAGCACACTGGCCGTGAGCTCCTACAATGAGCAGTTCTTC.